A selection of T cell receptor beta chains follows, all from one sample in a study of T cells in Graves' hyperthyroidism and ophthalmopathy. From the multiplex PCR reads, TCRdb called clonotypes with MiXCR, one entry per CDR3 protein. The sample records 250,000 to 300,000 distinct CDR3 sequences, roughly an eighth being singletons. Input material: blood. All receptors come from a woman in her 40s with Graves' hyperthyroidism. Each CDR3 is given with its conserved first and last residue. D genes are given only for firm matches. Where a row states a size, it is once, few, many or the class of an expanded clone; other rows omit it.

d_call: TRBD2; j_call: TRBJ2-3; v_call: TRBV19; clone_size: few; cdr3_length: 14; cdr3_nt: TGTGCCAGTAGCTGGACTAGCGGCCCAGATACGCAGTATTTT; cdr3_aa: CASSWTSGPDTQYF
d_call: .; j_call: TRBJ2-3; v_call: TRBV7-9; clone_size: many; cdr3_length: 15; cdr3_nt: TGTGCCAGCAGCCCAGTGGTTTGGGACACAGATACGCAGTATTTT; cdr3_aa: CASSPVVWDTDTQYF
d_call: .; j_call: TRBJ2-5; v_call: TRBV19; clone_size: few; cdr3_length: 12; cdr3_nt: TGTGCCTCGGGCCCAGGAGGAGAGACCCAGTACTTC; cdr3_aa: CASGPGGETQYF
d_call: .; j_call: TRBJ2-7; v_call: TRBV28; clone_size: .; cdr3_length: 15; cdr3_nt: TGTGCCAGCAGTTTATCCCCAGGGGCGACCTACGAGCAGTACTTC; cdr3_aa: CASSLSPGATYEQYF
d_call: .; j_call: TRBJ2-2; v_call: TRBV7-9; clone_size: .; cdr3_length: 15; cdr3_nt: TGTGCCAGCAGTCGTATGGCCTTGAACACCGGGGAGCTGTTTTTT; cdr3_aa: CASSRMALNTGELFF
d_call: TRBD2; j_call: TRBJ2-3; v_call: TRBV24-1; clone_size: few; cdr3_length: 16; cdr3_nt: TGTGCCACCAGTGATCAGGGACTAGCGGGAGCAGATACGCAGTATTTT; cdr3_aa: CATSDQGLAGADTQYF
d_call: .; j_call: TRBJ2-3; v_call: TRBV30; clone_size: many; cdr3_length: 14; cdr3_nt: TGTGCCTGGACCCCCGGGGGGCTTGGAGATACGCAGTATTTT; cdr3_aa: CAWTPGGLGDTQYF
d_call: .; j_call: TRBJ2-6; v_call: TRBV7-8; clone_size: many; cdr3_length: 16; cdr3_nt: TGTGCCAGCAGCTTAGTCCAGTCAGGAGGGGCCAACGTCCTGACTTTC; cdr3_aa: CASSLVQSGGANVLTF
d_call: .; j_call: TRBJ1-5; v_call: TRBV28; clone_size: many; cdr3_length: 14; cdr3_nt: TGTGCCAGCAGTCCCCGGGGGAACAGTCAGCCCCAGCATTTT; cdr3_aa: CASSPRGNSQPQHF
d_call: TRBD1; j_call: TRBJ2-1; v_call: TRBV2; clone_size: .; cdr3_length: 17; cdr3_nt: TGTGCCAGCAGCAGGACAGGGGAGGGGGGGAAAGGGGCTGAGCAGTTCTTC; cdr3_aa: CASSRTGEGGKGAEQFF
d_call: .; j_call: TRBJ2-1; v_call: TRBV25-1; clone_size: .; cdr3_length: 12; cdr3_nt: TGTGCCAGCAGTGAATTTATGGGGAATCAGTTCTTC; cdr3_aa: CASSEFMGNQFF
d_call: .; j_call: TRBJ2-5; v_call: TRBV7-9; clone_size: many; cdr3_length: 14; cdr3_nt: TGTGCCAGCAGTTCAGACTCACACCGGGAGACCCAGTACTTC; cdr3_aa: CASSSDSHRETQYF
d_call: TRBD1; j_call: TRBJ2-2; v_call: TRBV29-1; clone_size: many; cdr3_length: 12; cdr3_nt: TGCAGCGTCCTGGGACAGAGCGGGGAGCTGTTTTTT; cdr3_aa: CSVLGQSGELFF
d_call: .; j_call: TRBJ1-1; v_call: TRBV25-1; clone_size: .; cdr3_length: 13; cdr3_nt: TGTGCCAGCAGTGTGGGACGGGACACTGAAGCTTTCTTT; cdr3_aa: CASSVGRDTEAFF
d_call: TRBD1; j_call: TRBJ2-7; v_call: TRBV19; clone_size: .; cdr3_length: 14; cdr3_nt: TGTGCCAGTAGTGGCTCGGGACAGGGGTACGAGCAGTACTTC; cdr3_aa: CASSGSGQGYEQYF
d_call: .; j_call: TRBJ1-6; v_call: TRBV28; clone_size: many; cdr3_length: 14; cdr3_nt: TGTGCCAGCAGACCAGGGATCTATAATTCACCCCTCCACTTT; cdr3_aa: CASRPGIYNSPLHF
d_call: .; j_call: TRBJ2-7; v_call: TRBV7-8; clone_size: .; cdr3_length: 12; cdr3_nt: TGTGCCAGCAGGGATGCCGTGGGGACACCTTATTTC; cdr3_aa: CASRDAVGTPYF
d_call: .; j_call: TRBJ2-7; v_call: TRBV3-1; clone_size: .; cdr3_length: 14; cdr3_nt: TGTGCCAGCAGCCCCCCCGGCGGGGCCCACGGGCAGTACTTC; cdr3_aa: CASSPPGGAHGQYF
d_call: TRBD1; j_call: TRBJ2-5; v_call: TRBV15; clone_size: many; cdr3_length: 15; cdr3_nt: TGTGCCACCAGCAGAGACAGGGGGCAGCAAGAGACCCAGTACTTC; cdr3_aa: CATSRDRGQQETQYF
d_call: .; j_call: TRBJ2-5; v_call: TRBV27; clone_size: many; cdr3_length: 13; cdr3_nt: TGTGCCAGCAGTGTACAGGGGGGGCAGACCCAGTACTTC; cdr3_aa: CASSVQGGQTQYF
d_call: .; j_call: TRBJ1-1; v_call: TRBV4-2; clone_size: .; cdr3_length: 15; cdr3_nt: TGTGCCAGCAGCCAAGATTCTGACGGCCCGGCCGAAGCTTTCTTT; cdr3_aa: CASSQDSDGPAEAFF
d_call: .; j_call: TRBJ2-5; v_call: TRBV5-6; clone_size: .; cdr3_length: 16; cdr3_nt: TGTGCCAGCAGCAAGGGGGGGGGCTGGGGGCAAGAGACCCAGTACTTC; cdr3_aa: CASSKGGGWGQETQYF
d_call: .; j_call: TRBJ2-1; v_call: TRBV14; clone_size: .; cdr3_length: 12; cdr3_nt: TGTGCCAGCAGCGTACAGGGAAGGGAGCAGTTCTTC; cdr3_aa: CASSVQGREQFF
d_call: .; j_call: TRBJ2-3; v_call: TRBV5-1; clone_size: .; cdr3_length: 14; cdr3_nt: TGCGCCAGCAGCTTGGACGGGAAGGGCGATACGCAGTATTTT; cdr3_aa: CASSLDGKGDTQYF
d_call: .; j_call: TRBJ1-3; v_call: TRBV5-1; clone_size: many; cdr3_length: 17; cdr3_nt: TGCGCCAGCAGCTTAACGCCGGGTTACGGTCGTGGAAACACCATATATTTT; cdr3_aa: CASSLTPGYGRGNTIYF
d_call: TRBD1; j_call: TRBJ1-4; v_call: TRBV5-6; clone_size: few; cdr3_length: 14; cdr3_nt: TGTGCCAGCAGCTTGAACAGGGGGAAGGAAAAACTGTTTTTT; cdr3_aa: CASSLNRGKEKLFF
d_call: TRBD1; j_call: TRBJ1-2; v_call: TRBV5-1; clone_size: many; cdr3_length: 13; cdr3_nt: TGCGCCAGCAGCCAAGGGACAGGATATGGCTACACCTTC; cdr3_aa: CASSQGTGYGYTF
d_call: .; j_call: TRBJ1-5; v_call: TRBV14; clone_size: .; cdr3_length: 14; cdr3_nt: TGTGCCAGCAGCCGGACGGGCCGGGATCAGCTCCAGCATTTT; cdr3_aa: CASSRTGRDQLQHF
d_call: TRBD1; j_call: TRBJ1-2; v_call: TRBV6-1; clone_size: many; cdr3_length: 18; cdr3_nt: TGTGCCAGCAGTGAAACTACTACCGGGACAGGGGGCAAGGGTGGCTACACCTTC; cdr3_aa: CASSETTTGTGGKGGYTF
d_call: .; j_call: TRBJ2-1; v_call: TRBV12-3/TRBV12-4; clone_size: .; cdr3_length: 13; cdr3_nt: TGTGCCAGCAGTTTCACAAGATACAATGAGCAGTTCTTC; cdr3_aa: CASSFTRYNEQFF
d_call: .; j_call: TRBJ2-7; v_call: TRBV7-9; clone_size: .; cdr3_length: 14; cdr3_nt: TGTGCCAGCAGCTTAGATCCGGGGTGGGGCGAGCAGTACTTC; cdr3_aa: CASSLDPGWGEQYF
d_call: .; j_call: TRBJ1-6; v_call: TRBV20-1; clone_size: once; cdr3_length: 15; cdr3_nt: TGCAGTGCTAGTGTGGGGAGCCTACACGGTTCACCCCTCCACTTT; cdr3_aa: CSASVGSLHGSPLHF
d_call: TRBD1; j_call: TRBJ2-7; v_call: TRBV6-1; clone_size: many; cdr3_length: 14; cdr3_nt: TGTGCCAGCAGTAAACAGGGGTTTAGCCACGAGCAGTACTTC; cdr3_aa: CASSKQGFSHEQYF
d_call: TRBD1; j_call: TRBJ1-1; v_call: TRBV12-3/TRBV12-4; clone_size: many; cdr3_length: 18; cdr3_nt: TGTGCCAGCAGTTCCCTACTCCCGGGACAGAAGCCGAACACTGAAGCTTTCTTT; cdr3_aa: CASSSLLPGQKPNTEAFF
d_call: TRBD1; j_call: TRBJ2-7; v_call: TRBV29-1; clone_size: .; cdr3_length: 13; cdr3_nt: TGCAGCGTTACCGGGACAGGGGAATACGGGCAGTACTTC; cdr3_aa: CSVTGTGEYGQYF
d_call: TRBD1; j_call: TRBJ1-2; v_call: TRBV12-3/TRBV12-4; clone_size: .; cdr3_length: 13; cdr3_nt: TGTGCCAGCAGCACCCCCGGGACAGGAGACTACACCTTC; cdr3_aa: CASSTPGTGDYTF
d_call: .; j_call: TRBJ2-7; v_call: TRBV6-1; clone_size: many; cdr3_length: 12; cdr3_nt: TGTGCCAGCAGTGAAAAGGCTTACGAGCAGTACTTC; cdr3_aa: CASSEKAYEQYF
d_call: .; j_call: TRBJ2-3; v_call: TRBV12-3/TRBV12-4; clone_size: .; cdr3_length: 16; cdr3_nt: TGTGCCAGCAGTTCAGACAGGTTATGGAGCACAGATACGCAGTATTTT; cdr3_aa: CASSSDRLWSTDTQYF
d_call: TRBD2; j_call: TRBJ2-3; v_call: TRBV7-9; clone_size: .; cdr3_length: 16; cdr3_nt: TGTGCCAGCAGCCCTATGAGGGAGGGCCGCCGGGGTACGCAGTATTTT; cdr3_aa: CASSPMREGRRGTQYF
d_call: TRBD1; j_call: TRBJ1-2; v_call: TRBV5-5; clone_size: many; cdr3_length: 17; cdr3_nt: TGTGCCAGCAGCTTTGCGTCTCCGGGACAGGGTGGCTATGGCTACACCTTC; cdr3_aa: CASSFASPGQGGYGYTF
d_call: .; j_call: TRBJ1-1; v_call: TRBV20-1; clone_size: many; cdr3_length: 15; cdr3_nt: TGCAGTGCTAGAACCCTAATGGGACAGAACACTGAAGCTTTCTTT; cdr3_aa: CSARTLMGQNTEAFF
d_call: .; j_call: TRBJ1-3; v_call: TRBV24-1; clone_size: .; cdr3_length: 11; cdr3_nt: TGTGCCACCGGGGAAGGAAACACCATATATTTT; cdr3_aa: CATGEGNTIYF
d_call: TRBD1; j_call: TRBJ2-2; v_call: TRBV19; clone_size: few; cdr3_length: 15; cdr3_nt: TGTGCCAGTAGTATAAATGAGGGGGCCGGCGGGGAGCTGTTTTTT; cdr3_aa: CASSINEGAGGELFF
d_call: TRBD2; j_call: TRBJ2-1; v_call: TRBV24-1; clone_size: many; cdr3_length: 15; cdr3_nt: TGTGCCACCAGTGGTTCTAGCGGAGGGCTGGATGAGCAGTTCTTC; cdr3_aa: CATSGSSGGLDEQFF
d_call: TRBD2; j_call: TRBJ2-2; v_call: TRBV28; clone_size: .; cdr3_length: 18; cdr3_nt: TGTGCCAGCAGTCCGGCTGGACTAGCGGGGTATAACACCGGGGAGCTGTTTTTT; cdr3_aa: CASSPAGLAGYNTGELFF
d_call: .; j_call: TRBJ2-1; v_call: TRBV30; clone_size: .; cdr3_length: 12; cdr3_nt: TGTGCCTGGAGGGACTATACAACTGAGCAGTTCTTC; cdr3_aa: CAWRDYTTEQFF
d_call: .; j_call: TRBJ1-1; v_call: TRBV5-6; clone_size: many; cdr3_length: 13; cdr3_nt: TGTGCCAGCAGCTTGGACAGGACAAGTGAAGCTTTCTTT; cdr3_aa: CASSLDRTSEAFF
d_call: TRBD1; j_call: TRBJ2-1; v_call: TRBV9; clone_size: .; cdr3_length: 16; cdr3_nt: TGTGCCAGCAGCCATATTGACAGGGGTCAATACAATGAGCAGTTCTTC; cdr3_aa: CASSHIDRGQYNEQFF
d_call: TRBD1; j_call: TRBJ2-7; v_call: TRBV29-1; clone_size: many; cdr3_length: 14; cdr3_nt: TGCAGCGTTGAAGAGGGGGACAGGTTGAGGGAGCAGTACTTC; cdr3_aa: CSVEEGDRLREQYF
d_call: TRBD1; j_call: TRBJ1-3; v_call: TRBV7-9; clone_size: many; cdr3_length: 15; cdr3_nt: TGTGCCAGCAGCTTACTTCAGGGGGCTGGAAACACCATATATTTT; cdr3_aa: CASSLLQGAGNTIYF
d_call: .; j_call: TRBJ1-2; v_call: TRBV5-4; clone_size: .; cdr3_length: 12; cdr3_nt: TGTGCCAGCAGCCCCTGGGCGGAGGGCTACACCTTC; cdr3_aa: CASSPWAEGYTF
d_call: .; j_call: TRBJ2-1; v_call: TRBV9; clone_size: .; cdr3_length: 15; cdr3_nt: TGTGCCAGCAGCGTAGGGGACGCTCTGGGGAATGAGCAGTTCTTC; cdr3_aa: CASSVGDALGNEQFF
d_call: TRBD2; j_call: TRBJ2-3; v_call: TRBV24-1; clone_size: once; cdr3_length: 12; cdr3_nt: TGTGCCGTCAATAGCGGGACAGATACGCAGTATTTT; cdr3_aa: CAVNSGTDTQYF
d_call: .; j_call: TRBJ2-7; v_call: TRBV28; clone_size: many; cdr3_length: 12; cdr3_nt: TGTGCCAGCAGTCCGATGCCCTACGAGCAGTACTTC; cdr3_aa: CASSPMPYEQYF
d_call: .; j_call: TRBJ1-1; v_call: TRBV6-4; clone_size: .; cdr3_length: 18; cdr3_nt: TGTGCCAGCACCAAACTCAAAAGGAGGAGGGTTGAGAACACTGAAGCTTTCTTT; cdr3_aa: CASTKLKRRRVENTEAFF
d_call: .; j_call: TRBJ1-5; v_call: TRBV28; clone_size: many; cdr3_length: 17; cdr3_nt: TGTGCCAGCAGCCCGTCACGGGACCCTTGGAGCAATCAGCCCCAGCATTTT; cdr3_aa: CASSPSRDPWSNQPQHF